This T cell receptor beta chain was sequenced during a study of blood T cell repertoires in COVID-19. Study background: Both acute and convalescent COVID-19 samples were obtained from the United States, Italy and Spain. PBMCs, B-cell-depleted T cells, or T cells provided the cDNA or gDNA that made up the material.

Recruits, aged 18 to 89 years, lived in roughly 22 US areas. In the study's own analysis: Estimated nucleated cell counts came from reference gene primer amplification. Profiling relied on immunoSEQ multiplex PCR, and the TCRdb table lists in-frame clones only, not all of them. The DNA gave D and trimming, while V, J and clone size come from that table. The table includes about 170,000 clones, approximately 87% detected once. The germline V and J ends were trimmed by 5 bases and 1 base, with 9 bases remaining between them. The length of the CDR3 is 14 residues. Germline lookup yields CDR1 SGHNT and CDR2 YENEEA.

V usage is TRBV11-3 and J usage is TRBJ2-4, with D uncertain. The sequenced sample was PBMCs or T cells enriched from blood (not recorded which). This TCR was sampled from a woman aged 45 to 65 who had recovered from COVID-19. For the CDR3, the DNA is TGTGCCAGCAGCCCAAGCGAGGCCAAAAACATTCAGTACTTC. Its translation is CASSPSEAKNIQYF.